The next 31 T cell receptor beta chains were all read from a single sample in a study of T-cell reconstitution after alpha-beta-depleted transplantation in children. It was with unique molecular identifiers that the TCRbeta library was prepared. MiXCR, applied by TCRdb to the PCR reads, yields one record per CDR3 protein. The table records roughly 790,000 distinct CDR3 sequences, around 17% of them present only once. The material sequenced was PBMCs, mostly from graft donor cells, taken 360 days after TCRalphabeta/CD19-depleted stem cell transplant. The receptors stem from a male patient aged 5 to 17 who had a stem cell transplant for acute lymphoblastic leukemia, so the T cells may come from the graft donor.

This sequence joins TRBV15 and TRBJ2-2; D is ambiguous. The CDR3 is made up of 16 amino acids. V was clipped by 0 bases and J by 3 bases, with 11 bases between them. Germline assignment: CDR1 LNHNV and CDR2 YYDKDF (reference sequence). This CDR3 reads CATSRDGGPYTGELFF. DNA of the CDR3: TGTGCCACCAGCAGAGATGGTGGACCTTACACCGGGGAGCTGTTTTTT.

V gene TRBV20-1 combines with J gene TRBJ2-2, with D perhaps matching TRBD1 (6 bases). The V and J ends lost 6 bases and 6 bases respectively, with 11 bases between them. Germline V lookup: CDR1 DFQATT, CDR2 SNEGSKA (reference sequence). The CDR3 contains 12 residues. The CDR3: CSAIRGAGELFF. CDR3 sequence (DNA): TGCAGTGCGATCAGGGGTGCCGGGGAGCTGTTTTTT.

This clonotype was counted a few times. V usage is TRBV11-3 and J usage is TRBJ2-1; TRBD1 matches at 8 bases. Germline loops: CDR1 SGHNT, CDR2 YENEEA. Trimming at V came to 5 bases and at J to 3 bases, leaving 9 bases not matched to a gene. This CDR3 comprises 16 residues. The CDR3 nucleotides read TGTGCCAGCAGCCCACCCTGGACAGGGAACTACAATGAGCAGTTCTTC. It yields the protein CASSPPWTGNYNEQFF.

This rearrangement joins TRBV4-1 to TRBJ2-3, with 8 positions matching TRBD1. Germline CDR1 reads MGHRA; CDR2 reads YSYEKL. The CDR3 spans 17 residues. The V gene end was trimmed by 4 bases and the J gene end by 0 bases; junction bases not matched to a gene: 9. CDR3 protein: CASSRDGQGRSTDTQYF. In DNA form, the CDR3 reads TGCGCCAGCAGCCGGGATGGACAGGGACGAAGCACAGATACGCAGTATTTT.

The chain recombines TRBV4-1 with TRBJ2-7; 8 positions match TRBD1. CDR1 is MGHRA, CDR2 YSYEKL, per germline. This CDR3 comprises 17 residues. V gave up 2 bases and J gave up 3 bases; unmatched junction bases: 12. The CDR3 DNA reads as TGCGCCAGCAGCCAAAGATCGACTCGGGGACAGGTCTACGAGCAGTACTTC. Its protein product is CASSQRSTRGQVYEQYF.

This clonotype was detected a few times. CDR3 residues: CATSRSVGQPQHF. Written as DNA, the CDR3 is TGTGCCACCAGCAGAAGCGTTGGTCAGCCCCAGCATTTT. The chain uses TRBV15 and TRBJ1-5; D not certain. The CDR3 has 13 residues. Germline lookup yields CDR1 LNHNV and CDR2 YYDKDF (reference sequence). Trimming removed 2 bases at V and 6 bases at J, with 8 bases between. Based on the CDR3 plus reference TRBV15 and TRBJ1-5, the full variable domain is DAMVIQNPRYQVTQFGKPVTLSCSQTLNHNVMYWYQQKSSQAPKLLFHYYDKDFNNEADTPDNFQSRRPNTSFCFLDIRSPGLGDTAMYLCATSRSVGQPQHFGDGTRLSIL.

This chain connects TRBV24-1 to TRBJ2-4; tentative D call: TRBD2 (5 bases). Looked up from germline, CDR1 is KGHDR and CDR2 is SFDVKD. The CDR3 sequence is 15 residues long. V shed 6 bases and J shed 4 bases, with 15 bases lying between them. The CDR3 protein is CATSPTGGGKNIQYF. The CDR3 bases are TGTGCCACCAGTCCCACTGGTGGAGGTAAAAACATTCAGTACTTC.

V usage is TRBV11-1 and J usage is TRBJ1-1; 7 nucleotides match TRBD1. The CDR3 sequence is 16 residues long. After removal of 3 bases from V and 5 bases from J, the junction contained 12 bases not matched to a gene. The germline V gene encodes CDR1 SGHAT and CDR2 FQDESV (reference sequence). CDR3: CASSFGPQGLSTEAFF. Here the CDR3 DNA reads TGTGCCAGCAGCTTTGGCCCACAGGGGCTTTCTACTGAAGCTTTCTTT. The complete variable domain, with remaining parts taken from reference TRBV11-1 and TRBJ1-1, reads EAEVAQSPRYKITEKSQAVAFWCDPISGHATLYWYRQILGQGPELLVQFQDESVVDDSQLPKDRFSAERLKGVDSTLKIQPAELGDSAMYLCASSFGPQGLSTEAFFGQGTRLTVV.

The CDR3 reads CASSFQLAVNTDTQYF. As DNA, the CDR3 is TGCGCCAGCAGCTTCCAACTAGCGGTAAACACAGATACGCAGTATTTT. The V call is TRBV4-1, the J call TRBJ2-3; 8 positions match TRBD2. This CDR3 is built from 16 residues. Germline V gene sequence: CDR1 MGHRA, CDR2 YSYEKL. V gave up 5 bases and J gave up 2 bases; unmatched junction bases: 9.

The genes are TRBV4-1 and TRBJ2-4; unclear D gene. The CDR3 runs to 15 residues. Germline V lookup: CDR1 MGHRA, CDR2 YSYEKL. The V end was cut by 3 bases, the J end by 7 bases, with 16 bases between. The CDR3 loop is CASSHGRWQENIQYF. DNA for the CDR3: TGCGCCAGCAGCCACGGCCGTTGGCAAGAGAACATTCAGTACTTC.

This clonotype was seen a handful of times. J is TRBJ2-5 and V is TRBV3-1; D is uncertain. Trimming pared 4 bases from V and 5 bases from J, leaving 14 bases between. The CDR3 is 14 residues long. Looked up from germline, CDR1 is LGHDT and CDR2 is YNNKEL (reference sequence). CDR3 DNA: TGTGCCAGCAGCCCTAATATCGGTGGGGAGACCCAGTACTTC. It encodes CASSPNIGGETQYF.

This rearrangement joins TRBV10-3 to TRBJ1-5; 9 bases are shared with TRBD1. This CDR3 has 16 residues. Per germline, CDR1 ENHRY and CDR2 SYGVKD. The ends lost 3 bases at V and 3 bases at J; junction bases unmatched: 6. The CDR3 here is CAISDSGTGNNQPQHF. CDR3 bases: TGTGCCATCAGTGACTCCGGGACAGGGAACAATCAGCCCCAGCATTTT.

This clonotype was found a few times. J is TRBJ2-1 and V is TRBV29-1; a weak D match, TRBD1 (6 bases). The V and J ends lost 3 bases and 0 bases respectively, with 12 bases between them. Germline values: CDR1 SQVTM, CDR2 ANQGSEA. The CDR3 sequence is 15 residues long. The CDR3 sequence is CSVDGDIFSYNEQFF. The CDR3 DNA is TGCAGCGTTGATGGGGACATTTTCTCCTACAATGAGCAGTTCTTC.

This clonotype was observed at least ten times. The chain has TRBV24-1 and TRBJ2-2; the D gene is possibly TRBD2 (6 bases). The CDR3 extends over 16 amino acids. The V end lost 0 bases, the J end lost 1 base, and 8 bases lay between the germline ends. From germline, CDR1 is KGHDR and CDR2 SFDVKD. CDR3 coding DNA: TGTGCCACCAGTGATTTGCTGGGAGGGAACACCGGGGAGCTGTTTTTT. It codes for CATSDLLGGNTGELFF.

This clonotype was detected only a few times. The chain has TRBV20-1 and TRBJ2-7; 7 nucleotides agree with TRBD1. The CDR3 runs to 15 residues. Trimming at V came to 3 bases and at J to 3 bases, leaving 11 bases not matched to a gene. The germline V gene encodes CDR1 DFQATT and CDR2 SNEGSKA (reference sequence). CDR3 bases: TGCAGTGCTAGGGACAGCCGGGGACAGAACTACGAGCAGTACTTC. This translates into CSARDSRGQNYEQYF.

This clonotype was seen at least ten times. The rearrangement uses TRBV24-1 and TRBJ2-7, with D tentatively TRBD1 (5 bases). This CDR3 is built from 12 residues. V lost 4 bases and J 3 bases, leaving 6 bases between the germline ends. Germline V gene data show CDR1 as KGHDR and CDR2 as SFDVKD. The DNA for the CDR3 is TGTGCCACCAGTGAGGGGCTCTACGAGCAGTACTTC. Its protein is CATSEGLYEQYF.

This clonotype was recorded a few times. The chain couples TRBV20-1 to TRBJ2-1; tentatively, D is TRBD1 (6 bases). The CDR3 is 15 residues long. Between the trimmed V and J ends, which lost 0 bases and 7 bases, there was a span of 16 bases. Per germline, CDR1 DFQATT and CDR2 SNEGSKA (reference sequence). In DNA form, the CDR3 reads TGCAGTGCTAGAGATCCCAGGGGAAGAGGGAATGAGCAGTTCTTC. This encodes CSARDPRGRGNEQFF.

This sequence joins TRBV7-2 and TRBJ1-3, with a weak D call TRBD1 (5 bases). Germline CDR1 is SGHTA and CDR2 is FQGNSA. V lost 5 bases to trimming and J lost 4 bases, with 21 bases between them. This CDR3 has 17 residues. The CDR3 sequence: CASSQRGGPETGNTIYF. In DNA, the CDR3 is TGTGCCAGCAGCCAGAGGGGCGGGCCAGAGACAGGAAACACCATATATTTT.

In this sample, this clonotype turned up many times. V and J are TRBV28 and TRBJ2-7, with D perhaps matching TRBD2 (5 bases). CDR1 and CDR2 from the germline V gene are MDHEN and SYDVKM. Deletions cut 8 bases from V and 1 base from J, with 12 bases between. The CDR3 is 13 amino acids. CDR3: CASRSRTSYEQYF. The DNA of the CDR3 is TGTGCCAGCCGTTCGAGGACTTCCTACGAGCAGTACTTC.

The chain links TRBV11-2 to TRBJ2-1, with 10 bases matching TRBD2. Germline V gene data show CDR1 as SGHAT and CDR2 as FQNNGV. The CDR3 has 19 residues. V was pared by 5 bases and J by 0 bases, with 13 bases of the junction left unmatched. CDR3 bases: TGTGCCAGCAGCCCCCAGGGTGGGACTAGCGCCCGCTCCTACAATGAGCAGTTCTTC. As protein: CASSPQGGTSARSYNEQFF. The full variable domain, its missing parts supplied by reference TRBV11-2 and TRBJ2-1, is EAGVAQSPRYKIIEKRQSVAFWCNPISGHATLYWYQQILGQGPKLLIQFQNNGVVDDSQLPKDRFSAERLKGVDSTLKIQPAKLEDSAVYLCASSPQGGTSARSYNEQFFGPGTRLTVL.

The rearrangement joins TRBV5-8 to TRBJ2-5; 7 nucleotides agree with TRBD1. V lost 3 bases, J lost 4 bases, and 6 bases stayed unmatched. This CDR3 is 14 amino acids long. Germline CDR1 reads SGHTS; CDR2 reads YDEGEE. The CDR3 loop is CASSSWDSPETQYF. The DNA for the CDR3 is TGTGCCAGCAGCTCTTGGGACAGTCCAGAGACCCAGTACTTC.

This clonotype was counted only a few times. The chain couples TRBV27 to TRBJ2-3; TRBD1 might be the D (6 bases). This CDR3 has 17 residues. The V gene's germline CDR1 is MNHEY and CDR2 SMNVEV (reference sequence). Between the trimmed V and J ends, which lost 1 base and 1 base, there was a span of 15 bases. CDR3 nucleotide sequence: TGTGCCAGCAGTTTATGGGTAGGGGGTACCCGCACAGATACGCAGTATTTT. This sequence encodes CASSLWVGGTRTDTQYF.

The chain couples TRBV11-2 to TRBJ2-2, with a tentative D call TRBD2 (6 bases). The CDR3 runs to 20 residues. Trimming took off 1 base at V and 6 bases at J, with 27 bases between the two ends. The germline V gene encodes CDR1 SGHAT and CDR2 FQNNGV. Written as DNA, the CDR3 is TGTGCCAGCAGCTTAGGGTTCGGAGCCCCAGGGCTAGCGAGGTCCGGGGAGCTGTTTTTT. It is translated as CASSLGFGAPGLARSGELFF.

This chain links TRBV7-3 with TRBJ2-6; TRBD2 aligns across 12 bases. CDR3 length equals 17 residues. The germline V gene has CDR1 SGHTA and CDR2 FQGTGA. V was clipped by 5 bases and J by 3 bases; unmatched bases: 5. The DNA of the CDR3 is TGTGCCAGCAGCGCGACTAGCGGGAGAAGTGGGGCCAACGTCCTGACTTTC. The encoded protein is CASSATSGRSGANVLTF.

The table lists this clonotype with a few counts. The chain links TRBV5-1 to TRBJ2-7; D might be TRBD1 (6 bases). V lost 2 bases to trimming and J lost 5 bases, with 20 bases between them. The V gene's germline CDR1 is SGHRS and CDR2 YFSETQ. This CDR3 is 16 amino acids long. DNA of the CDR3: TGCGCCAGCAGCTTCGAAACAACCTACAGGGATGACGAGCAGTACTTC. Protein product: CASSFETTYRDDEQYF.

The chain has TRBV7-6 and TRBJ2-2; tentatively, D is TRBD1 or TRBD2 (6 bases each). CDR1 SGHVS and CDR2 FNYEAQ come from the germline V gene. Trimming cost V 6 bases and J 6 bases, with 20 bases left between them. This CDR3 has 16 residues. The CDR3 protein is CASREGPGPGAGELFF. Written as DNA, the CDR3 is TGTGCCAGCAGGGAGGGCCCGGGACCAGGGGCCGGGGAGCTGTTTTTT.

This clonotype was counted a few times. The rearrangement uses TRBV20-1 and TRBJ1-1; weak D call: TRBD1 (6 bases). This CDR3 comprises 16 residues. The V gene lost 3 bases and the J gene lost 0 bases, with 17 bases spanning the gap. Germline assignment: CDR1 DFQATT and CDR2 SNEGSKA (reference sequence). CDR3 region: CSARGGGPSLNTEAFF. The DNA of the CDR3 is TGCAGTGCTAGGGGCGGGGGCCCAAGTTTGAACACTGAAGCTTTCTTT.

The chain combines TRBV12-3 or TRBV12-4 with TRBJ1-4; no definite D call. Trimming removed 3 bases at V and 15 bases at J, with 17 bases between. This CDR3 spans 13 amino acids. The CDR3 DNA sequence: TGTGCCAGCAGTTTCCAAGGCCGCGGGTTAGTGTTTTTT. This encodes CASSFQGRGLVFF.

This clonotype was seen at least ten times. The chain uses TRBV12-3 or TRBV12-4 and TRBJ1-1; no firm D call. The CDR3 runs 12 residues. V was cut by 5 bases and J by 6 bases, with 10 bases left in between. The CDR3 DNA sequence: TGTGCCAGCAGTCTAAAGGGCCCTGAAGCTTTCTTT. Encoded protein: CASSLKGPEAFF.

This clonotype has a count of ten or more. The chain is built from TRBV5-1 and TRBJ2-1, with 12 bases aligning to TRBD2. Looked up from germline, CDR1 is SGHRS and CDR2 is YFSETQ. With 2 bases clipped from V and 5 bases from J, the junction kept 5 bases outside the gene matches. The CDR3 spans 16 residues. The CDR3 bases are TGCGCCAGCAGCTTTCCCTGGACTAGCGGGAACAATGAGCAGTTCTTC. Protein product: CASSFPWTSGNNEQFF.

The V and J genes are TRBV7-8 and TRBJ2-1; TRBD1 aligns across 7 bases. This CDR3 spans 15 amino acids. Germline CDR1 is SGHVS and CDR2 is FQNEAQ. Losses at the gene ends were 5 bases for V and 4 bases for J; bases not matched to a gene: 8. For the CDR3, the DNA is TGTGCCAGCAGCCAAAACAGGGGATGGTACAATGAGCAGTTCTTC. Translated, it gives CASSQNRGWYNEQFF. Full variable domain (missing parts from reference TRBV7-8 and TRBJ2-1): GAGVSQSPRYKVAKRGQDVALRCDPISGHVSLFWYQQALGQGPEFLTYFQNEAQLDKSGLPSDRFFAERPEGSVSTLKIQRTQQEDSAVYLCASSQNRGWYNEQFFGPGTRLTVL.